Presented here are 30 T cell receptor beta chains from one specimen sequenced in a study of regulatory T cells in long-lasting Graves disease. HTBI primers from iRepertoire and Arm-PCR of CDR3 regions yielded the TCR beta libraries. One entry per CDR3 protein results from TCRdb running MiXCR on the multiplex PCR reads. The sample yields roughly 400,000 distinct CDR3 sequences, roughly 15% seen once. As to time point: newly diagnosed GD, antithyroid drugs for less than 3 months. PBMC RNA served as the TCR library source. The data also belong to a second study, concerning T cells in Graves' hyperthyroidism and ophthalmopathy.

Sample: peripheral blood mononuclear cells (PBMCs), taken at new diagnosis, from a patient treated with antithyroid drugs. Receptors were obtained from a middle-aged woman with Graves disease.

This clonotype was detected a few times. The V and J genes are TRBV4-1 and TRBJ2-2, with D tentatively TRBD2 (6 bases). Germline V CDR1 and CDR2: MGHRA, YSYEKL. With 8 bases removed from V and 3 bases from J, the gap between germline ends came to 19 bases. The CDR3 is 16 amino acids. In DNA, the CDR3 is TGCGCCAGCGGATCGAACGGAGGGCAGTACACCGGGGAGCTGTTTTTT. Residues: CASGSNGGQYTGELFF.

Only a few counts were recorded for this clonotype. The chain couples TRBV7-2 to TRBJ2-3, with TRBD1 as a possible D gene (5 bases). The J call may be faulty, since TRBJ1-1 better matches the DNA end. This CDR3 has 12 amino acids. Germline values: CDR1 SGHTA, CDR2 FQGNSA. In DNA, the CDR3 is TGTGCCAGCAGCTTAAATGGGGGTCCAGCTTTCTTT. This gives the protein CASSLNGGPAFF.

This clonotype was seen at least ten times. This chain links TRBV25-1 with TRBJ1-1; D gene uncertain. Trimming shortened V by 3 bases and J by 3 bases, and 14 bases separated the two germline ends. Germline loops: CDR1 MGHDK, CDR2 SYGVNS. The CDR3 is 15 amino acids. This CDR3 reads CASSEIGSEDTEAFF. In DNA form, the CDR3 reads TGTGCCAGCAGTGAGATTGGGTCGGAGGACACTGAAGCTTTCTTT.

This clonotype was recorded at least ten times. This chain links TRBV11-2 with TRBJ1-1; 7 bases align to TRBD1. The CDR3 loop spans 14 amino acids. Germline V CDR1 and CDR2: SGHAT, FQNNGV. Trimming took 5 bases from V and 6 from J; bases not matched to a gene: 9. This CDR3 reads CASSPEGGGSEAFF. In DNA, the CDR3 is TGTGCCAGCAGCCCCGAGGGAGGGGGCTCTGAAGCTTTCTTT.

This clonotype was seen repeatedly, ten times or more. The rearrangement links TRBV27 to TRBJ2-5; 8 positions match TRBD1. The CDR3 sequence is 13 residues long. Germline V gene sequence: CDR1 MNHEY, CDR2 SMNVEV (reference sequence). The V and J ends lost 6 bases and 4 bases, in that order; junction bases with no gene match: 4. The CDR3 DNA is TGTGCCAGCAGCAGGGACAGGACAGAGACCCAGTACTTC. The encoded protein is CASSRDRTETQYF.

This clonotype has ten or more counts. This chain joins TRBV7-9 and TRBJ2-1, with unresolved D. CDR3 size: 16 residues. Trimming took off 1 base at V and 0 bases at J, with 10 bases between the two ends. Germline loops: CDR1 SEHNR, CDR2 FQNEAQ (reference sequence). CDR3 DNA: TGTGCCAGCAGCTTAGGGTCTGGCCCCTCCTACAATGAGCAGTTCTTC. Its translation: CASSLGSGPSYNEQFF.

This clonotype has a handful of counts. The V call is TRBV7-2, the J call TRBJ2-3; maybe TRBD1 (6 bases). Per the germline V gene, CDR1 is SGHTA and CDR2 is FQGNSA. The germline V and J ends were trimmed by 5 bases and 1 base, with 13 bases remaining between them. The CDR3 contains 15 residues. In DNA, the CDR3 is TGTGCCAGCAGCCCCACAGGGTATCGCACAGATACGCAGTATTTT. Translated: CASSPTGYRTDTQYF.

The chain employs TRBV5-6 and TRBJ1-5; the D is unclear. The ends were cut back, 4 bases at V and 0 bases at J, with 11 bases in the middle. This CDR3 contains 15 residues. Germline CDR1 SGHDT, CDR2 YYEEEE. DNA for the CDR3: TGTGCCAGCAGCCGAGCGGCAGGTAGCAATCAGCCCCAGCATTTT. Translated: CASSRAAGSNQPQHF.

The chain employs TRBV18 and TRBJ2-4, with no clear D. The V and J ends lost 2 bases and 0 bases respectively, with 14 bases between them. This CDR3 has 17 residues. Germline V gene data show CDR1 as KGHSH and CDR2 as LQKENI. The CDR3 loop reads CASSPNPATLAKNIQYF. CDR3 nucleotides: TGTGCCAGCTCACCAAATCCGGCGACACTAGCCAAAAACATTCAGTACTTC.

This clonotype appeared many times. CDR3 region: CASSTGTSYSNQPQHF. CDR3 DNA sequence: TGTGCCAGTAGTACCGGGACATCTTATAGCAATCAGCCCCAGCATTTT. The chain recombines TRBV19 with TRBJ1-5, with D possibly TRBD1 on 6 matching bases. The CDR3 contains 16 residues. Deletions cut 4 bases from V and 0 bases from J, with 13 bases between. Germline V gene sequence: CDR1 LNHDA, CDR2 SQIVND (reference sequence).

Concerning this clonotype: Since a much larger clone is just one base distant, this may be a read error. The V call is TRBV2, the J call TRBJ1-1, with a tentative D call TRBD1 (5 bases). This CDR3 region has 14 residues. V was trimmed by 4 bases and J by 4 bases, leaving 13 bases between them. Germline loops: CDR1 SNHLY, CDR2 FYNNEI. The DNA for the CDR3 is TGTGCCAGCAGTGTAGAGGGGCAGGGCACTGAAGCTTTCTTT. This gives the protein CASSVEGQGTEAFF.

V and J are TRBV19 and TRBJ1-2, with a possible D match to TRBD1 (5 bases). Germline V gene sequence: CDR1 LNHDA, CDR2 SQIVND (reference sequence). V was cut by 0 bases and J by 8 bases, with 16 bases left in between. The CDR3 totals 15 residues. This CDR3 is CASSIETGLWGGYTF. The CDR3 DNA reads as TGTGCCAGTAGTATAGAGACGGGCCTGTGGGGCGGCTACACCTTC.

This clonotype was recorded many times. The V call is TRBV2, the J call TRBJ2-3; 11 bases agree with TRBD2. Germline loops: CDR1 SNHLY, CDR2 FYNNEI. The V and J ends lost 2 bases and 5 bases, in that order; junction bases with no gene match: 3. This CDR3 region has 15 residues. CDR3 bases: TGTGCCAGCAGTGAATTAACTAGCGGGGGAGATACGCAGTATTTT. Translating gives CASSELTSGGDTQYF.

This clonotype was found many times. The chain is built from TRBV7-9 and TRBJ2-7, with D hard to call. The CDR3 runs to 14 residues. In germline, CDR1 is SEHNR, CDR2 FQNEAQ (reference sequence). The ends were cut back, 1 base at V and 4 bases at J, with 11 bases in the middle. In DNA, the CDR3 is TGTGCCAGCAGCTTAGACGAAAAAAAGTACGAGCAGTACTTC. It is translated as CASSLDEKKYEQYF.

This clonotype was recorded many times. The genes are TRBV10-2 and TRBJ2-5; D ambiguous. Trimming left V 5 bases short and J 5 bases short, with 18 bases between. The CDR3 is 15 amino acids. The germline V gene encodes CDR1 WSHSY and CDR2 SAAADI. The CDR3 DNA follows: TGCGCCAGCAGTCCAAATAGACCTTTTTACGAGACCCAGTACTTC. This sequence encodes CASSPNRPFYETQYF.

The table lists this clonotype with many counts. The DNA of the CDR3 is TGTGCCAGCCAGAGAAGCGACACGCAGTATTTT. This encodes CASQRSDTQYF. This chain connects TRBV11-3 to TRBJ2-3, with unresolved D. The V gene's germline CDR1 is SGHNT and CDR2 YENEEA. Trimming took off 8 bases at V and 9 bases at J, with 12 bases between the two ends. The length of the CDR3 is 11 residues.

This clonotype showed up many times. The chain is built from TRBV2 and TRBJ2-5; 10 bases fit TRBD1. Per germline, CDR1 SNHLY and CDR2 FYNNEI. The CDR3 length is 14 residues. V was pared by 7 bases and J by 9 bases, with 11 bases of the junction left unmatched. The CDR3 coding sequence is TGTGCCAGCATCGGGACAGGGGCCTTTGGGGCCCAGTACTTC. Its protein is CASIGTGAFGAQYF. Drawing the rest from reference TRBV2 and TRBJ2-5, the complete variable domain is EPEVTQTPSHQVTQMGQEVILRCVPISNHLYFYWYRQILGQKVEFLVSFYNNEISEKSEIFDDQFSVERPDGSNFTLKIRSTKLEDSAMYFCASIGTGAFGAQYFGPGTRLLVL.

This clonotype was recorded a few times. J is TRBJ1-2 and V is TRBV4-2; no clear D. Per germline, CDR1 LGHNA and CDR2 YNFKEQ. The CDR3 runs to 13 residues. V was shortened by 0 bases and J by 4 bases, with 6 bases between the two germline ends. CDR3 DNA sequence: TGTGCCAGCAGCCAAGAGGCAGCCTATGGCTACACCTTC. As protein: CASSQEAAYGYTF.

Ten or more counts support this clonotype. The chain's CDR3 is CASSMGQSRGYTF. The CDR3 DNA reads as TGTGCCAGTAGTATGGGACAATCGCGTGGCTACACCTTC. V usage is TRBV19 and J usage is TRBJ1-2, with D possibly matching TRBD1 (6 bases). V dropped 3 bases and J dropped 7 bases, with 12 bases sitting between them. CDR3 size: 13 residues. Looked up from germline, CDR1 is LNHDA and CDR2 is SQIVND (reference sequence).

The chain joins TRBV19 to TRBJ2-2; D gene ambiguous. The germline V and J ends were trimmed by 5 bases and 8 bases, with 9 bases remaining between them. This CDR3 is built from 12 residues. Germline loops: CDR1 LNHDA, CDR2 SQIVND (reference sequence). The CDR3 DNA reads as TGTGCCAGTAGTCTCCACATGGGGGAGCTGTTTTTT. Translated, it gives CASSLHMGELFF. Drawing the rest from reference TRBV19 and TRBJ2-2, the complete variable domain is DGGITQSPKYLFRKEGQNVTLSCEQNLNHDAMYWYRQDPGQGLRLIYYSQIVNDFQKGDIAEGYSVSREKKESFPLTVTSAQKNPTAFYLCASSLHMGELFFGEGSRLTVL.

The chain combines TRBV7-9 with TRBJ2-1; 8 bases agree with TRBD2. Per germline, CDR1 SEHNR and CDR2 FQNEAQ (reference sequence). This CDR3 has 13 residues. The junction had 8 bases not matched to a gene; V was cut back by 1 base and J by 15 bases. The chain's CDR3 is CASSLEGREDPFF. The CDR3, as DNA: TGTGCCAGCAGCTTAGAAGGGCGGGAGGATCCGTTCTTC.

This clonotype was observed at least ten times. Written as DNA, the CDR3 is TGTGCTAGTGCCTCGGGACAGTCCCCTCAATCACCCCTCCACTTT. This codes for CASASGQSPQSPLHF. The chain links TRBV12-5 to TRBJ1-6, with 7 nucleotides matching TRBD1. V shed 7 bases, J shed 10 bases, and the junction held 13 bases outside the gene matches. Germline CDR1 is LGHNT and CDR2 is FRNRAP. This CDR3 region has 15 residues.

The chain has TRBV27 and TRBJ2-6; D might be TRBD1 (6 bases). This CDR3 is built from 16 residues. Trimming took 2 bases from V and 2 from J, leaving 10 bases between them. The germline gives CDR1 MNHEY, CDR2 SMNVEV (reference sequence). The CDR3 loop reads CASSLGQFAGANVLTF. The CDR3 bases are TGTGCCAGCAGTTTAGGACAGTTTGCTGGGGCCAACGTCCTGACTTTC. Full variable domain (outside the CDR3, taken from reference TRBV27 and TRBJ2-6): EAQVTQNPRYLITVTGKKLTVTCSQNMNHEYMSWYRQDPGLGLRQIYYSMNVEVTDKGDVPEGYKVSRKEKRNFPLILESPSPNQTSLYFCASSLGQFAGANVLTFGAGSRLTVL.

Notes on this clonotype: Since a much larger clone is just one base distant, this may be a read error. This chain joins TRBV7-9 and TRBJ2-1, with 8 bases identical to TRBD2. This CDR3 has 15 amino acids. CDR1 and CDR2 (germline): SEHNR, FQNEAQ (reference sequence). The V segment lost 4 bases and the J segment 8 bases; nucleotides outside the gene matches: 10. The CDR3 is CASSSTRTSSDEQFF. The CDR3 DNA reads TGTGCCAGCAGCTCCACACGGACTAGCTCCGATGAGCAGTTCTTC.

This clonotype turned up a few times. The V and J genes are TRBV10-2 and TRBJ1-2, with D unresolved. The germline V gene has CDR1 WSHSY and CDR2 SAAADI. The CDR3 runs 12 residues. Trimming took 7 bases from V and 8 from J, leaving 14 bases between them. The CDR3 bases are TGCGCCAGCACCTGGACGAAAGGGGGCTACACCTTC. It codes for CASTWTKGGYTF.

This clonotype has a count of ten or more. The chain combines TRBV30 with TRBJ1-1, with 9 bases that match TRBD1. J was trimmed by 4 bases and V by 5 bases; bases with no gene match: 8. The CDR3 has 14 residues. Per germline, CDR1 GTSNPN and CDR2 SVGIG (reference sequence). The CDR3: CAWDRTTGGTEAFF. DNA of the CDR3: TGTGCCTGGGATAGGACGACAGGGGGCACTGAAGCTTTCTTT.

This clonotype was counted between two and nine times. The chain employs TRBV6-1 and TRBJ2-7; 8 nucleotides match TRBD2. The germline V gene has CDR1 MNHNS and CDR2 SASEGT. The CDR3 is made up of 14 amino acids. Losses at the gene ends were 6 bases for V and 0 bases for J; bases not matched to a gene: 4. The CDR3 here is CASRGLGDSYEQYF. CDR3 nucleotide sequence: TGTGCCAGCAGGGGACTAGGCGACTCCTACGAGCAGTACTTC.

This clonotype was detected ten times or more. The V gene is TRBV28, the J gene TRBJ1-2, with D perhaps TRBD1 (5 bases). CDR3 length: 15 amino acids. V lost 1 base and J 4 bases, leaving 13 bases between the germline ends. Germline V gives CDR1 MDHEN, CDR2 SYDVKM. Here the CDR3 DNA reads TGTGCCAGCAGTTTATTAGTCCAGGGTACCTATGGCTACACCTTC. Translation gives CASSLLVQGTYGYTF.

This clonotype was detected only a few times. This chain connects TRBV6-2 or TRBV6-3 to TRBJ2-7, with 7 positions matching TRBD1. The V gene end was trimmed by 6 bases and the J gene end by 6 bases; junction bases not matched to a gene: 5. The CDR3 runs to 12 residues. Germline CDR1 reads MNHEY; CDR2 reads SVGEGT. CDR3 nucleotide sequence: TGTGCCAGCAGCCGAACAGGGGTCGAGCAGTACTTC. Amino acids: CASSRTGVEQYF.

The sample holds many counts of this clonotype. V gene TRBV6-2 or TRBV6-3 combines with J gene TRBJ2-3, with 9 bases lining up with TRBD2. V trimming: 7 bases; J trimming: 4 bases; junction bases outside the gene matches: 15. CDR1 is MNHEY and CDR2 is SVGEGT in the germline V gene. CDR3 size: 17 residues. The CDR3 bases are TGTGCCAGCACCAAATCGCTGGGCGGGAGGGCGGCAGATACGCAGTATTTT. Protein product: CASTKSLGGRAADTQYF.